This record covers a single TCR beta chain. Its target is not known. These data belong to a study of cytomegalovirus exposure and HLA in healthy donors. Whole-study context: As released early, the data held roughly 85 million unique TCRs from HLA-typed donors. The study placed approximately 81% of its approximately 400 genotyped donors in the Caucasian-associated ancestry cluster. Overall study results and limits: Sequencing likely caused a cluster of highly shared sequence variants. Later analysis suggested most CMV-associated TCR beta chains were HLA-restricted.

PCR primers comprised 60 Vbeta and 13 Jbeta primers. Sequencing was performed with immunoSEQ multiplex PCR; in TCRdb, only in-frame clones are kept and a portion is missing. The sample has some 85,000 clones, 60% to 85% seen once. This clonotype was sampled from a man aged 18 to 29 in good health and CMV-seropositive. Sequencing input: PBMCs.

DNA for the CDR3: TGTGCCAGCAGTGCAAATTATGGCTACACCTTC. Translated: CASSANYGYTF. V usage is TRBV2 and J usage is TRBJ1-2; D unclear. Germline V CDR1 and CDR2: SNHLY, FYNNEI. Between the trimmed V and J ends, which lost 4 bases and 5 bases, there was a span of 5 bases. This CDR3 region has 11 residues.